This T cell receptor (beta chain) derives from a study of blood T cell repertoires in COVID-19. This clone has only one observation. The CDR3 runs to 16 residues. Trimming took off 4 bases at V and 3 bases at J, with 16 bases between the two ends. CDR1 is MRHNA, CDR2 SNTAGT, per germline. The authors' processing: Reference gene primer amplification in the assay estimated nucleated cell counts. Clones were sequenced by immunoSEQ multiplex PCR, and TCRdb holds only the in-frame ones, with some missing. The D gene and trimming were derived from the DNA, and the V and J assignments and clone size from that table. Among hundreds of thousands of clones, 80% to 90% were seen once, and the ten largest hold 7% to 10%.

This sequence joins TRBV6-4 and TRBJ2-1, with D unclear. Sequences were obtained from peripheral blood. The sequence was obtained from a woman aged 45-60 years with acute or convalescent COVID-19. In DNA form, the CDR3 reads TGTGCCAGCAGTGCCTCTTCCTCCCCCGGCTACAATGAGCAGTTCTTC. Translated: CASSASSSPGYNEQFF.